The 20 T cell receptor beta chains below were found in one sample sequenced in a study of cytomegalovirus exposure and HLA in healthy donors. TCRdb keeps only in-frame clones here, not all; method: immunoSEQ multiplex PCR. The sample lists about 240,000 clones, approximately 83% occurring once. Sequenced input: PBMCs. Receptors originate from a woman aged 30 to 39 in good health and CMV-seropositive.

This chain uses TRBV27 with TRBJ2-5; 7 bases match TRBD2. The length of the CDR3 is 14 residues. V lost 4 bases, J lost 4 bases, and 6 bases stayed unmatched. Germline V gene sequence: CDR1 MNHEY, CDR2 SMNVEV (reference sequence). In DNA, the CDR3 is TGTGCCAGCAGTTATGCGGGAGAAGCAGAGACCCAGTACTTC. It is translated as CASSYAGEAETQYF.

This clone occurred once. The genes are TRBV28 and TRBJ2-1; D might be TRBD2 (6 bases). V was pared by 2 bases and J by 5 bases, with 10 bases between. The length of the CDR3 is 14 residues. Germline V lookup: CDR1 MDHEN, CDR2 SYDVKM. CDR3 residues: CASSLASANNEQFF. The CDR3 DNA reads TGTGCCAGCAGTTTAGCTAGCGCCAACAATGAGCAGTTCTTC.

This clone has a single count. The chain has TRBV10-3 and TRBJ1-4, with D possibly matching TRBD1 (6 bases). The CDR3 sequence is 16 residues long. Trimming cost V 3 bases and J 3 bases, with 14 bases left between them. The germline gives CDR1 ENHRY, CDR2 SYGVKD. CDR3: CAISEQGTAANEKLFF. For the CDR3, the DNA is TGTGCCATCAGTGAACAGGGTACTGCAGCTAATGAAAAACTGTTTTTT.

V is TRBV29-1 and J is TRBJ2-1; D unclear. The CDR3 is made up of 11 amino acids. Germline CDR1 reads SQVTM; CDR2 reads ANQGSEA. V shed 4 bases and J shed 4 bases, with 5 bases lying between them. The chain's CDR3 is CSVVVYNEQFF. The CDR3 region has the DNA TGCAGCGTTGTCGTGTACAATGAGCAGTTCTTC.

This chain joins TRBV6-1 and TRBJ2-1, with a possible D match to TRBD2 (6 bases). Germline V gene sequence: CDR1 MNHNS, CDR2 SASEGT. Deletions cut 1 base from V and 0 bases from J, with 7 bases between. The CDR3 has 15 residues. In DNA, the CDR3 is TGTGCCAGCAGTGAAGAAGCGGGCTCCTACAATGAGCAGTTCTTC. Its protein is CASSEEAGSYNEQFF.

This chain links TRBV4-1 with TRBJ2-5; 12 nucleotides agree with TRBD2. The ends lost 6 bases at V and 6 bases at J; junction bases unmatched: 5. Germline assignment: CDR1 MGHRA and CDR2 YSYEKL. This CDR3 has 14 residues. For the CDR3, the DNA is TGCGCCAGCAGGGCGACTAGCGGGAGACAGACCCAGTACTTC. This codes for CASRATSGRQTQYF.

A word on this clone: This sample also contains other DNA sequences that code for the same CDR3. The chain joins TRBV5-1 to TRBJ1-5; TRBD1 matches 9 bases. V was pared by 4 bases and J by 6 bases, with 5 bases of the junction left unmatched. The CDR3 length is 14 residues. CDR1 SGHRS and CDR2 YFSETQ come from the germline V gene. The CDR3, as DNA: TGCGCCAGCAGCCCGGGACAGGGCAGTCAGCCCCAGCATTTT. This codes for CASSPGQGSQPQHF.

This clone was detected a few times. The chain uses TRBV4-1 and TRBJ1-2; TRBD1 might be the D (5 bases). Germline V gives CDR1 MGHRA, CDR2 YSYEKL. This CDR3 is built from 16 residues. V was pared by 3 bases and J by 1 base, with 15 bases between. CDR3 protein: CASSQGRGGGNYGYTF. In nucleotides, the CDR3 is TGCGCCAGCAGCCAGGGCCGGGGGGGAGGTAACTATGGCTACACCTTC.

The rearrangement links TRBV19 to TRBJ2-3; 9 bases line up with TRBD2. The germline gives CDR1 LNHDA, CDR2 SQIVND (reference sequence). V was clipped by 6 bases and J by 4 bases; unmatched bases: 11. There are 16 residues in the CDR3. CDR3 sequence (DNA): TGTGCCAGTAGCCCCCTTGGTAGCGGGAGCGCAGATACGCAGTATTTT. This sequence encodes CASSPLGSGSADTQYF.

The chain is built from TRBV27 and TRBJ2-3, with a weak D call TRBD2 (6 bases). V was clipped by 5 bases and J by 10 bases, with 10 bases between them. Germline values: CDR1 MNHEY, CDR2 SMNVEV (reference sequence). CDR3 length: 11 residues. CDR3: CASSAGGAQYF. CDR3 DNA sequence: TGTGCCAGCAGTGCCGGCGGGGCGCAGTATTTT.

V is TRBV10-3 and J is TRBJ2-6; D remains unclear. The CDR3 sequence is 14 residues long. Germline CDR1 and CDR2: ENHRY and SYGVKD. V lost 2 bases to trimming and J lost 1 base, with 3 bases between them. The CDR3 coding sequence is TGTGCCATCAGTGAGCCTTCTGGGGCCAACGTCCTGACTTTC. It encodes CAISEPSGANVLTF.

The chain joins TRBV5-1 to TRBJ2-7; possibly TRBD2 for D (5 bases). Germline assignment: CDR1 SGHRS and CDR2 YFSETQ. Trimming removed 3 bases from V and 3 bases from J, with 22 bases in between. CDR3 length: 17 amino acids. The CDR3 region is CASSWQNLTGMVYEQYF. The CDR3 DNA reads TGCGCCAGCAGCTGGCAAAACCTTACCGGGATGGTCTACGAGCAGTACTTC.

This rearrangement joins TRBV27 to TRBJ2-1; TRBD1 aligns across 7 bases. Looked up from germline, CDR1 is MNHEY and CDR2 is SMNVEV (reference sequence). Losses at the gene ends were 3 bases for V and 8 bases for J; bases not matched to a gene: 10. This CDR3 comprises 15 residues. In DNA, the CDR3 is TGTGCCAGCAGTTTGACAGGGATTAGTTCCTATGAGCAGTTCTTC. Translation: CASSLTGISSYEQFF.

This clone was counted a few times. The genes are TRBV19 and TRBJ2-1; 10 bases agree with TRBD2. This CDR3 has 16 amino acids. J was trimmed by 6 bases and V by 6 bases; bases with no gene match: 11. Germline CDR1 and CDR2: LNHDA and SQIVND (reference sequence). This chain's CDR3 is CASRRNVAGGRNEQFF. Written as DNA, the CDR3 is TGTGCCAGTAGGCGCAACGTAGCGGGAGGACGCAATGAGCAGTTCTTC. Full variable domain (outside the CDR3, taken from reference TRBV19 and TRBJ2-1): DGGITQSPKYLFRKEGQNVTLSCEQNLNHDAMYWYRQDPGQGLRLIYYSQIVNDFQKGDIAEGYSVSREKKESFPLTVTSAQKNPTAFYLCASRRNVAGGRNEQFFGPGTRLTVL.

The chain combines TRBV9 with TRBJ2-1, with 9 bases matching TRBD2. The germline CDR1 and CDR2 sequences are SGDLS and YYNGEE. V shed 0 bases, J shed 2 bases, and the junction held 3 bases outside the gene matches. The CDR3 loop spans 16 amino acids. The CDR3 DNA reads TGTGCCAGCAGCGTAGTCGCGGGAGGGGCCTACAATGAGCAGTTCTTC. It codes for CASSVVAGGAYNEQFF.

The chain links TRBV4-2 to TRBJ2-3; no definite D call. V lost 1 base and J lost 11, with 13 bases in between. CDR3 length: 13 residues. The germline V gene has CDR1 LGHNA and CDR2 YNFKEQ. The CDR3 sequence is CASSQATNLGQYF. CDR3 DNA sequence: TGTGCCAGCAGCCAAGCCACCAACCTAGGGCAGTATTTT.

The genes are TRBV6-5 and TRBJ1-5, with a possible D match to TRBD1 (5 bases). Trimming cost V 4 bases and J 7 bases, with 11 bases left between them. This CDR3 has 13 amino acids. From germline, CDR1 is MNHEY and CDR2 SVGAGI. CDR3 protein: CASSSGQGQPQHF. The CDR3 region has the DNA TGTGCCAGCAGTTCAGGGCAGGGACAGCCCCAGCATTTT.

This clone was observed a single time. This sequence joins TRBV7-9 and TRBJ2-7, with 9 bases aligning to TRBD1. CDR3 length equals 14 residues. Germline CDR1 is SEHNR and CDR2 is FQNEAQ (reference sequence). The V gene end was trimmed by 5 bases and the J gene end by 4 bases; junction bases not matched to a gene: 6. For the CDR3, the DNA is TGTGCCAGCAGCGGTGGGACAGGGCAATACGAGCAGTACTTC. Its translation is CASSGGTGQYEQYF.

This rearrangement joins TRBV27 to TRBJ2-7, with D maybe TRBD1 (6 bases). Germline V gene lookup returns CDR1 MNHEY and CDR2 SMNVEV (reference sequence). The CDR3 covers 16 residues. V lost 5 bases and J lost 5, with 22 bases in between. CDR3: CASSPLPGQQADEQYF. In nucleotides, the CDR3 is TGTGCCAGCAGTCCACTTCCGGGACAACAGGCGGACGAGCAGTACTTC.

V usage is TRBV7-9 and J usage is TRBJ2-1, with D uncertain. Germline lookup yields CDR1 SEHNR and CDR2 FQNEAQ (reference sequence). V gave up 3 bases and J gave up 2 bases, with 11 bases separating them. There are 15 residues in the CDR3. CDR3: CASSFMTVTYNEQFF. The CDR3, as DNA: TGTGCCAGCAGCTTCATGACTGTTACCTACAATGAGCAGTTCTTC.